The entry that follows covers one TCR beta chain sequence. Its antigen is undetermined. Repertoires were generated with immunoSEQ multiplex PCR, while TCRdb's copy carries only in-frame clones and drops some. Of approximately 67,000 clones in the sample, 80% were seen once. This sample is part of a study of OX40 agonist ivuxolimab in advanced cancers. The study, taken as a whole, reports: At 0.1-3.0 mg/kg, partial responders had clonal expansion among the lowest observed.

This CDR3 comprises 16 residues. Trimming took 4 bases from V and 7 from J; bases not matched to a gene: 8. Germline V gives CDR1 SGHRS, CDR2 YFSETQ. The rearrangement uses TRBV5-1 and TRBJ2-2, with 12 bases aligning to TRBD2. The sample in question was CD4+ or CD8+ T cells sorted from blood, obtained in a trial of the OX40 agonist ivuxolimab. This receptor was obtained from an adult with an advanced solid tumor such as melanoma, head and neck, liver or kidney cancer. CDR3 nucleotide sequence: TGCGCCAGCAGCCAGCGGACTAGCGGGGTAGTCGGGGAGCTGTTTTTT. As protein: CASSQRTSGVVGELFF.